This is a list of T cell receptor beta chains from one sample in a study of vaccination and CD4 T cells after COVID-19. TCRdb reprocessed the PCR reads via MiXCR and lists one record per CDR3 protein. The sample lists roughly 4,000 distinct CDR3 sequences, 15% to 20% occurring once. What these receptors recognize is not known. The sample comprised CD4+ T cells from blood, cultured in vitro. The source of these receptors is a human donor who had recovered from COVID-19. The conserved cysteine and the conserved F or W are not part of the CDR3 here. Clone size is stated in some rows and not others, as once, few, many or a class when expanded.

TRBJ2-2 | TRBV27 | medium-sized | ASRLKPRSTGELF
TRBJ2-7 | TRBV19 | medium-sized | ASRDRGSYEQY
TRBJ2-5 | TRBV6-5 | - | ASSYRGWGETQY
TRBJ1-1 | TRBV5-6 | - | ASSFARKNTEAF
TRBJ1-3 | TRBV25-1 | - | ASSEVSSGARGGNTIY
TRBJ2-6 | TRBV20-1 | - | SARGTAPGANVLT
TRBJ1-1 | TRBV29-1 | few | STIAGANTEAF
TRBJ2-7 | TRBV12-3/TRBV12-4 | - | ASSLETAYEQY
TRBJ2-5 | TRBV30 | medium-sized | AWSVHPQGGFQETQY
TRBJ2-7 | TRBV10-2 | few | AIGTGGSYEQY
TRBJ2-3 | TRBV9 | once | ASSSRISLGQDTQY
TRBJ2-5 | TRBV12-3/TRBV12-4 | - | ASRATSTQY
TRBJ2-7 | TRBV7-8 | medium-sized | ASSFLDGYEQY
TRBJ2-1 | TRBV14 | - | ASSQGSLTGEQF
TRBJ2-7 | TRBV12-3/TRBV12-4 | medium-sized | ASSAGRVYEQY
TRBJ1-2 | TRBV30 | medium-sized | AWSVAESTYGYT
TRBJ1-2 | TRBV30 | large | AWSLGQGHGYT
TRBJ2-3 | TRBV6-5 | medium-sized | ASSFTQPTDTQY
TRBJ1-2 | TRBV12-3/TRBV12-4 | - | ASSPIGLMYAYT
TRBJ2-7 | TRBV25-1 | - | ASRAPGSYEQY
TRBJ1-2 | TRBV7-9 | few | ASSQPQVPSYGYT
TRBJ2-5 | TRBV25-1 | - | ASSRDTQETQY
TRBJ2-2 | TRBV5-1 | - | ASSLATDNTGELF
TRBJ1-2 | TRBV20-1 | medium-sized | SAPPGQGARGYT
TRBJ1-2 | TRBV30 | few | AWSGGTGRLYT
TRBJ2-7 | TRBV18 | - | ASSTPRGTSEQY
TRBJ1-3 | TRBV7-2 | medium-sized | ASSPGPGRGEGNTIY
TRBJ1-1 | TRBV20-1 | - | SAGRQPNTEAF
TRBJ1-2 | TRBV6-1 | medium-sized | ASGRNRGYT